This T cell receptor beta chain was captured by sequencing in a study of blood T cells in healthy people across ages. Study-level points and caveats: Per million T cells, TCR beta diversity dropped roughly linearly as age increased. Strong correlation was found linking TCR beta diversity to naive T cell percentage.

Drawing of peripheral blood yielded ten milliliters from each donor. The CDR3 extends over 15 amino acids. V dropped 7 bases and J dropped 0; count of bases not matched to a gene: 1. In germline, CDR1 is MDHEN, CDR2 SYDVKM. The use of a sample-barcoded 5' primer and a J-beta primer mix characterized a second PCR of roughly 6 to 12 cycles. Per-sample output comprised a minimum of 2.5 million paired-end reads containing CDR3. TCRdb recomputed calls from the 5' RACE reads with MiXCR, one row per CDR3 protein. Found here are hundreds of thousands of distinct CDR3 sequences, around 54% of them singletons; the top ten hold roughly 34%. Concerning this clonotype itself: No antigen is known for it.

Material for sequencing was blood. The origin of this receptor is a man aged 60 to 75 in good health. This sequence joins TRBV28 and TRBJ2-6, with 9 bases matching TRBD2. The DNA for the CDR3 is TGTGCCAGCAATAGCGGGGGCTCTGGGGCCAACGTCCTGACTTTC. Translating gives CASNSGGSGANVLTF.